This TCR beta chain was identified in a study of shared clonotypes between healthy human individuals. The protocol was immunoSEQ multiplex PCR, while the TCRdb copy is restricted to in-frame clones and leaves out a portion. The sample holds about 1 million clones, roughly 80% seen once. This clone came up a few times. This sequence was found in a man aged 18 to 30 in good health. The sample consisted of memory CD4+ T cells sorted from blood. Subset of the sample: CD45RA-negative fraction.

The CDR3 bases are TGTGCCAGCAGTGCGGGGGAGATGGCCAAAAACATTCAGTACTTC. As protein: CASSAGEMAKNIQYF. The chain links TRBV2 to TRBJ2-4; TRBD2 is a possible D gene (6 bases). Germline CDR1 reads SNHLY; CDR2 reads FYNNEI. This CDR3 spans 15 amino acids. V lost 4 bases and J lost 1, with 11 bases in between. Full variable domain (missing parts from reference TRBV2 and TRBJ2-4): EPEVTQTPSHQVTQMGQEVILRCVPISNHLYFYWYRQILGQKVEFLVSFYNNEISEKSEIFDDQFSVERPDGSNFTLKIRSTKLEDSAMYFCASSAGEMAKNIQYFGAGTRLSVL.